In its sample, the clone carrying this TCR beta chain was seen many times. Its antigen is not known. This entry is derived from a study of response to subunit inactivated influenza vaccine. Study-wide results and caveats: Authors suggested that a seasonal influenza vaccination recruits few new T cells each time.

MiXCR was run by TCRdb on the RT-PCR reads, yielding one entry per CDR3 protein. The sample yields about 500,000 distinct CDR3 sequences, 16% seen once. Trimming removed 1 base from V and 2 bases from J; junction bases left unmatched: 7. In germline, CDR1 is DFQATT, CDR2 SNEGSKA (reference sequence). This CDR3 is 15 amino acids long. The chain has TRBV20-1 and TRBJ2-5, with TRBD2 matching 7 bases. The material sequenced was CD4+ T cells sorted from PBMCs, taken around 25 months after vaccination. The clonotype comes from a man aged 50-75 years who received an inactivated influenza vaccine. CDR3 protein: CSARVAGDFQETQYF. CDR3 coding DNA: TGCAGTGCTAGAGTTGCGGGAGATTTTCAAGAGACCCAGTACTTC.